The entry below describes one TCR beta chain. Its antigen is currently unknown. The sample originates from a study of cytotoxic CD8 clonotypes in ibrutinib-treated CLL. Overall study findings and caveats: Public clonotypes, rarely seen, contracted or held steady on treatment. Clonality increased at ibrutinib response and stayed stable in sustained remission. At progression, however, it fell back toward baseline. Starting clonality was above that of age-matched healthy donors and tracked circulating CD8+ T-cell counts.

Data came from immunoSEQ multiplex PCR; TCRdb stores just in-frame clones and leaves some out. The sample has almost 250,000 clones; 70% are singletons. CDR3 size: 15 residues. Unmatched junction bases numbered 5, after V lost 0 bases and J lost 3 bases. Germline CDR1 is LGHNA and CDR2 is YSLEER. The sequence was obtained from a human donor with chronic lymphocytic leukemia. The chain joins TRBV4-3 to TRBJ2-7; 7 positions agree with TRBD2. This specimen was PBMCs, taken after 24 months of ibrutinib treatment. The CDR3 spells CASSQDSASGYEQYF. The CDR3 DNA sequence: TGCGCCAGCAGCCAAGATTCGGCTAGCGGCTACGAGCAGTACTTC.